Presented here are 28 T cell receptor beta chains from one specimen sequenced in a study of regulatory and conventional T cells in RAG deficiency. Blood CD4+ CD25-low CD127-high conventional T cells supplied the genomic DNA template. The table came from immunoSEQ multiplex PCR; TCRdb's copy has only in-frame clones and leaves some out. The sample includes about 30,000 clones, roughly 96% of them seen just once. The sample was also reused in another study, on regulatory T cells. That report notes: The PCR used 52 TRBV and 13 TRBJ primers.

Sequences were obtained from CD25- CD4+ T cells sorted from blood. The receptor source for this set is a human donor in good health.

The chain combines TRBV4-1 with TRBJ2-5; 7 nucleotides match TRBD1. CDR1 MGHRA and CDR2 YSYEKL come from the germline V gene. The V segment lost 4 bases and the J segment 5 bases; nucleotides outside the gene matches: 10. This CDR3 has 15 residues. Here the CDR3 DNA reads TGCGCCAGCAGCCTCACGCCTACAGGGGTGGAGACCCAGTACTTC. It translates to CASSLTPTGVETQYF.

This chain joins TRBV2 and TRBJ2-3; a possible D gene is TRBD1 (6 bases). Germline loops: CDR1 SNHLY, CDR2 FYNNEI. V lost 6 bases and J 6 bases, leaving 19 bases between the germline ends. This CDR3 region has 15 residues. The CDR3 DNA reads as TGTGCCAGCAGGGTCGGTCAGGGGCGCATGGATACGCAGTATTTT. This encodes CASRVGQGRMDTQYF.

V usage is TRBV7-2 and J usage is TRBJ1-4; D is possibly TRBD1 (6 bases). The V end was cut by 5 bases, the J end by 7 bases, with 17 bases between. There are 15 residues in the CDR3. Per the germline V gene, CDR1 is SGHTA and CDR2 is FQGNSA. The CDR3 DNA follows: TGTGCCAGCAGCCAACTACGGACAGCCCTTGAAAAACTGTTTTTT. Residues: CASSQLRTALEKLFF.

The chain carries TRBV19 and TRBJ2-7; tentative D call: TRBD2 (6 bases). The germline gives CDR1 LNHDA, CDR2 SQIVND (reference sequence). Trimming took off 7 bases at V and 1 base at J, with 17 bases between the two ends. This CDR3 comprises 15 residues. In DNA, the CDR3 is TGTGCCAGTACCACCCAGCGTGCGGGGTCCTACGAGCAGTACTTC. Protein product: CASTTQRAGSYEQYF. The full variable domain, rest sourced from reference TRBV19 and TRBJ2-7, is DGGITQSPKYLFRKEGQNVTLSCEQNLNHDAMYWYRQDPGQGLRLIYYSQIVNDFQKGDIAEGYSVSREKKESFPLTVTSAQKNPTAFYLCASTTQRAGSYEQYFGPGTRLTVT.

The chain combines TRBV9 with TRBJ1-4; possibly TRBD1 for D (5 bases). Looked up from germline, CDR1 is SGDLS and CDR2 is YYNGEE. The V end lost 3 bases, the J end lost 0 bases, and 24 bases lay between the germline ends. This CDR3 has 20 residues. CDR3 residues: CASSGAQAPLRSSTNEKLFF. The CDR3 DNA reads TGTGCCAGCAGCGGAGCACAGGCCCCTCTCCGCAGTTCAACTAATGAAAAACTGTTTTTT.

The V gene is TRBV5-4, the J gene TRBJ2-3; the D gene is possibly TRBD1 (5 bases). The CDR3 is 13 residues long. Between the trimmed V and J ends, which lost 1 base and 15 bases, there was a span of 18 bases. Looked up from germline, CDR1 is SGHNT and CDR2 is YYREEE (reference sequence). DNA of the CDR3: TGTGCCAGCAGCTTGTTTGGGGCCCCAGGCTCTTATTTT. It is translated as CASSLFGAPGSYF. The full variable domain, with the rest looked up from reference TRBV5-4 and TRBJ2-3, is ETGVTQSPTHLIKTRGQQVTLRCSSQSGHNTVSWYQQALGQGPQFIFQYYREEENGRGNFPPRFSGLQFPNYSSELNVNALELDDSALYLCASSLFGAPGSYFGPGTRLTVL.

V and J are TRBV18 and TRBJ1-1; D call uncertain. Germline CDR1 reads KGHSH; CDR2 reads LQKENI. V was pared by 6 bases and J by 0 bases, with 8 bases between. The CDR3 length is 13 residues. The CDR3 coding sequence is TGTGCCAGCTCTGGTACGGTGAACACTGAAGCTTTCTTT. Encoded protein: CASSGTVNTEAFF.

This clone appeared once. The chain has TRBV28 and TRBJ2-3, with 9 positions matching TRBD2. The CDR3 totals 15 residues. J was trimmed by 8 bases and V by 3 bases; bases with no gene match: 9. Per the germline V gene, CDR1 is MDHEN and CDR2 is SYDVKM. CDR3: CASSFYDSGGGTQYF. The CDR3 coding sequence is TGTGCCAGCAGTTTTTATGATAGCGGGGGAGGTACGCAGTATTTT.

V and J are TRBV27 and TRBJ1-1; 7 positions match TRBD1. Germline V gene data show CDR1 as MNHEY and CDR2 as SMNVEV (reference sequence). Germline trimming cut 1 base from V and 1 base from J; bases unmatched to any gene: 3. The CDR3 totals 15 residues. CDR3 coding DNA: TGTGCCAGCAGTTTATGGGGACAGAAGAACACTGAAGCTTTCTTT. Its protein is CASSLWGQKNTEAFF.

This clone was picked up one time. The CDR3 loop reads CASSKQGLGGELFF. CDR3 DNA sequence: TGTGCCAGCAGTAAACAGGGTCTGGGCGGGGAGCTGTTTTTT. The chain recombines TRBV6-5 with TRBJ2-2; perhaps TRBD1 as D (6 bases). With 5 bases removed from V and 7 bases from J, the gap between germline ends came to 14 bases. The CDR3 covers 14 residues. From germline, CDR1 is MNHEY and CDR2 SVGAGI.

The rearrangement uses TRBV30 and TRBJ2-5, with D possibly being TRBD1 (5 bases). V lost 3 bases to trimming and J lost 4 bases, with 33 bases between them. CDR3 length equals 20 residues. Per germline, CDR1 GTSNPN and CDR2 SVGIG (reference sequence). The CDR3 spells CAWSATRGFGATRARETQYF. The CDR3 coding sequence is TGTGCCTGGAGCGCCACGCGTGGTTTTGGGGCTACAAGGGCACGAGAGACCCAGTACTTC.

The CDR3 DNA follows: TGTGCCAGCTCACCACTAGGGATCCGGACAGGGGCCTACGAGCAGTACTTC. Its protein is CASSPLGIRTGAYEQYF. The chain couples TRBV18 to TRBJ2-7, with 9 bases matching TRBD1. This CDR3 comprises 17 residues. V shed 1 base, J shed 2 bases, and the junction held 9 bases outside the gene matches. The germline gives CDR1 KGHSH, CDR2 LQKENI.

The chain combines TRBV7-2 with TRBJ2-2; 11 nucleotides agree with TRBD1. CDR3 length: 17 residues. J gave up 6 bases and V 5 bases, and 11 bases lay outside the gene matches. Germline values: CDR1 SGHTA, CDR2 FQGNSA. The CDR3 loop is CASSPGQGAIVAGELFF. CDR3 bases: TGTGCCAGCAGCCCCGGACAGGGGGCTATAGTGGCCGGGGAGCTGTTTTTT. The full variable domain, with the rest looked up from reference TRBV7-2 and TRBJ2-2, is GAGVSQSPSNKVTEKGKDVELRCDPISGHTALYWYRQSLGQGLEFLIYFQGNSAPDKSGLPSDRFSAERTGGSVSTLTIQRTQQEDSAVYLCASSPGQGAIVAGELFFGEGSRLTVL.

This sequence joins TRBV5-1 and TRBJ1-2; 12 nucleotides match TRBD1. This CDR3 has 15 residues. Losses at the gene ends were 3 bases for V and 5 bases for J; bases not matched to a gene: 5. Germline V gene lookup returns CDR1 SGHRS and CDR2 YFSETQ. This chain's CDR3 is CASSSRDRGPYGYTF. DNA of the CDR3: TGCGCCAGCAGCTCCCGGGACAGGGGGCCTTATGGCTACACCTTC.

V and J are TRBV7-3 and TRBJ2-1; 10 bases agree with TRBD2. CDR1 is SGHTA and CDR2 is FQGTGA in the germline V gene. This CDR3 comprises 15 residues. Germline trimming cut 4 bases from V and 4 bases from J; bases unmatched to any gene: 4. This CDR3 reads CASSSLAGAYNEQFF. In nucleotides, the CDR3 is TGTGCCAGCAGCTCCCTAGCGGGAGCTTACAATGAGCAGTTCTTC.

V usage is TRBV6-1 and J usage is TRBJ2-7; D possibly corresponds to TRBD2 (5 bases). Trimming took 3 bases from V and 2 from J, leaving 11 bases between them. Germline V gene data show CDR1 as MNHNS and CDR2 as SASEGT. The length of the CDR3 is 14 residues. DNA of the CDR3: TGTGCCAGCAGTGATCCCCGGGGAACCTACGAGCAGTACTTC. It codes for CASSDPRGTYEQYF.

This clone has only one observation. This chain links TRBV6-5 with TRBJ1-5; 8 nucleotides align to TRBD1. The CDR3 extends over 15 amino acids. Per germline, CDR1 MNHEY and CDR2 SVGAGI. J lost 6 bases, V lost 6 bases, and 10 bases had no gene match. The CDR3 reads CASSTRGQSTQPQHF. In nucleotides, the CDR3 is TGTGCCAGCAGCACCAGGGGGCAGAGTACTCAGCCCCAGCATTTT.

The V and J genes are TRBV7-9 and TRBJ1-2; D possibly corresponds to TRBD1 (5 bases). This CDR3 spans 14 amino acids. The ends were cut back, 2 bases at V and 7 bases at J, with 14 bases in the middle. The germline V gene encodes CDR1 SEHNR and CDR2 FQNEAQ (reference sequence). The CDR3 nucleotides are TGTGCCAGCAGCTTAATGCAGGGTATTGGTGGCTACACCTTC. This gives the protein CASSLMQGIGGYTF. Filled out from reference TRBV7-9 and TRBJ1-2, the complete variable domain reads DTGVSQNPRHKITKRGQNVTFRCDPISEHNRLYWYRQTLGQGPEFLTYFQNEAQLEKSRLLSDRFSAERPKGSFSTLEIQRTEQGDSAMYLCASSLMQGIGGYTFGSGTRLTVV.

The gene calls are TRBV5-1 and TRBJ2-7; 7 nucleotides match TRBD1. Germline V lookup: CDR1 SGHRS, CDR2 YFSETQ. The CDR3 extends over 14 amino acids. With 4 bases clipped from V and 2 bases from J, the junction kept 6 bases outside the gene matches. The CDR3 bases are TGCGCCAGCAGCGGAAGGGACAGAGCCTACGAGCAGTACTTC. This codes for CASSGRDRAYEQYF. The complete variable domain, with remaining parts taken from reference TRBV5-1 and TRBJ2-7, reads KAGVTQTPRYLIKTRGQQVTLSCSPISGHRSVSWYQQTPGQGLQFLFEYFSETQRNKGNFPGRFSGRQFSNSRSEMNVSTLELGDSALYLCASSGRDRAYEQYFGPGTRLTVT.

V and J are TRBV19 and TRBJ1-4, with D uncertain. The CDR3 contains 13 residues. Germline assignment: CDR1 LNHDA and CDR2 SQIVND (reference sequence). V lost 3 bases, J lost 2 bases, and 4 bases lay in between. The DNA of the CDR3 is TGTGCCAGTAGTATGGGCACTAATGAAAAACTGTTTTTT. Its translation: CASSMGTNEKLFF.

The CDR3 spells CASSEGRAFF. CDR3 coding DNA: TGTGCCAGCAGTGAAGGGAGAGCTTTCTTT. The rearrangement uses TRBV2 and TRBJ1-1; no clear D. V was trimmed by 1 base and J by 10 bases, leaving 4 bases between them. Looked up from germline, CDR1 is SNHLY and CDR2 is FYNNEI. The CDR3 is made up of 10 amino acids.

The CDR3 DNA sequence: TGCAGCGTCCTCGGGACTAGCGGGCTAGCCAAAAACATTCAGTACTTC. It yields the protein CSVLGTSGLAKNIQYF. The chain uses TRBV29-1 and TRBJ2-4; 12 positions agree with TRBD2. The CDR3 runs to 16 residues. After removal of 6 bases from V and 0 bases from J, the junction contained 6 bases not matched to a gene. Germline V lookup: CDR1 SQVTM, CDR2 ANQGSEA.

In this sample, this clone turned up once. The chain couples TRBV5-4 to TRBJ2-2; 11 nucleotides line up with TRBD1. The CDR3 spans 16 residues. Trimming took 4 bases from V and 5 from J; bases not matched to a gene: 7. The germline V gene has CDR1 SGHNT and CDR2 YYREEE (reference sequence). CDR3 in DNA: TGTGCCAGCAGCCGCTGGACAGGGGGCAGGACCGGGGAGCTGTTTTTT. Its translation: CASSRWTGGRTGELFF. Full variable domain (outside the CDR3, taken from reference TRBV5-4 and TRBJ2-2): ETGVTQSPTHLIKTRGQQVTLRCSSQSGHNTVSWYQQALGQGPQFIFQYYREEENGRGNFPPRFSGLQFPNYSSELNVNALELDDSALYLCASSRWTGGRTGELFFGEGSRLTVL.

This chain links TRBV2 with TRBJ1-5; D remains ambiguous. CDR3 length equals 16 residues. Germline-derived CDR1 and CDR2 are SNHLY and FYNNEI. V dropped 3 bases and J dropped 0 bases, with 12 bases sitting between them. CDR3 DNA sequence: TGTGCCAGCAGTGAGGTCCCAGGCAATAGCAATCAGCCCCAGCATTTT. It codes for CASSEVPGNSNQPQHF.

V usage is TRBV19 and J usage is TRBJ1-2; the match to TRBD1 covers 11 bases. The CDR3 is 15 amino acids. In germline, CDR1 is LNHDA, CDR2 SQIVND (reference sequence). Unmatched junction bases numbered 6, after V lost 2 bases and J lost 7 bases. In nucleotides, the CDR3 is TGTGCCAGTAGTATATGGGGACAGGGGGTTGCTGGCTACACCTTC. Encoded protein: CASSIWGQGVAGYTF.

The chain recombines TRBV5-6 with TRBJ1-3; tentatively, D is TRBD1 (5 bases). Trimming stripped 4 bases from V and 4 bases from J, with 6 bases between. Germline V lookup: CDR1 SGHDT, CDR2 YYEEEE. CDR3 length: 12 residues. The CDR3 protein is CASSAGGNTIYF. CDR3 nucleotides: TGTGCCAGCAGCGCAGGGGGAAACACCATATATTTT.

This sequence joins TRBV2 and TRBJ2-3, with 11 bases identical to TRBD2. This CDR3 has 14 amino acids. Germline CDR1 is SNHLY and CDR2 is FYNNEI. V lost 8 bases to trimming and J lost 2 bases; unmatched junction nucleotides: 3. The CDR3 region has the DNA TGTGCCAGCGGACTAGCGGGCCTCACAGATACGCAGTATTTT. Translated: CASGLAGLTDTQYF.

This chain links TRBV5-1 with TRBJ1-2; 9 bases line up with TRBD1. This CDR3 contains 15 residues. CDR1 is SGHRS and CDR2 is YFSETQ in the germline V gene. V trimming: 4 bases; J trimming: 1 base; junction bases outside the gene matches: 5. The CDR3: CASSRTTGGNYGYTF. The CDR3 region has the DNA TGCGCCAGCAGCCGGACGACAGGGGGTAACTATGGCTACACCTTC. Variable domain in full (rest from reference TRBV5-1 and TRBJ1-2): KAGVTQTPRYLIKTRGQQVTLSCSPISGHRSVSWYQQTPGQGLQFLFEYFSETQRNKGNFPGRFSGRQFSNSRSEMNVSTLELGDSALYLCASSRTTGGNYGYTFGSGTRLTVV.